Below are 18 T cell receptor beta chains sequenced from a single sample in a study of Ad26.COV2.S vaccination and SARS-CoV-2 variants (dated by TCRdb to 2020 to 2023). The treatment or condition label of this sample denotes: roughly 19 received Ad26.COV2.S at low or high dose, single or two shots; 5 received placebo; per-sample allocation not given. For vaccine and placebo recipients, the sequenced repertoires came from samples collected on day 63 after the first injection. Library construction relied on the immunoSEQ multiplex PCR assay. TCRdb limited this immuneACCESS table to in-frame rearrangements with V and J called. A share of clones is missing; checked studies link under half to unresolved V genes, and the rest is unexplained. The table for this sample lists 410,000 or so clones; roughly 90% of them were counted only once. The leading ten clones occupy around 1.7% of the sample. The sequenced sample was peripheral blood, obtained in a trial of Ad26.COV2.S vaccine versus placebo. These receptors all come from a person aged 18 to 59 who received the Ad26.COV2.S COVID-19 vaccine or a placebo.

The CDR3 nucleotides are TGTGCCAGCCGGTTCAGGGGAGCGGACACCGGGGAGCTGTTTTTT. Its protein product is CASRFRGADTGELFF. The V call is TRBV3-1 (or the pseudogene TRBV3-2), the J call TRBJ2-2, with D possibly matching TRBD1 (6 bases). CDR1 and CDR2 (germline): LGHDT, YNNKEL (reference sequence). Trimming shortened V by 8 bases and J by 3 bases, and 16 bases separated the two germline ends. This CDR3 is built from 15 residues.

The chain has TRBV6-2 or TRBV6-3 and TRBJ2-2, with D possibly matching TRBD2 (6 bases). CDR1 and CDR2 from the germline V gene are MNHEY and SVGEGT. V gave up 0 bases and J gave up 3 bases, with 11 bases separating them. The CDR3 loop spans 16 amino acids. As DNA, the CDR3 is TGTGCCAGCAGTTACTCAGGCTGGGGGGACACCGGGGAGCTGTTTTTT. Encoded protein: CASSYSGWGDTGELFF.

V and J are TRBV6-2 or TRBV6-3 and TRBJ2-7, with 14 bases lining up with TRBD2. Germline trimming cut 0 bases from V and 3 bases from J; bases unmatched to any gene: 10. The germline CDR1 and CDR2 sequences are MNHEY and SVGEGT. The CDR3 covers 19 residues. This CDR3 is CASSYSGLAGERTYYEQYF. In DNA form, the CDR3 reads TGTGCCAGCAGTTACTCGGGACTAGCGGGGGAGAGGACGTACTACGAGCAGTACTTC.

J is TRBJ2-3 and V is TRBV5-8, with a tentative D call TRBD2 (6 bases). The germline V gene encodes CDR1 SGHTS and CDR2 YDEGEE. Trimming removed 1 base from V and 6 bases from J, with 15 bases in between. This CDR3 is 15 amino acids long. CDR3 region: CASSLYGGPGDTQYF. The CDR3 DNA reads as TGTGCCAGCAGCTTGTACGGGGGACCCGGGGATACGCAGTATTTT. Drawing the rest from reference TRBV5-8 and TRBJ2-3, the complete variable domain is EAGVTQSPTHLIKTRGQQATLRCSPISGHTSVYWYQQALGLGLQFLLWYDEGEERNRGNFPPRFSGRQFPNYSSELNVNALELEDSALYLCASSLYGGPGDTQYFGPGTRLTVL.

This chain uses TRBV28 with TRBJ2-7; 9 bases are a match to TRBD1. CDR3 length: 14 amino acids. Germline V lookup: CDR1 MDHEN, CDR2 SYDVKM. With V trimmed by 3 bases and J by 0 bases, 0 bases remained unmatched. The CDR3: CASSLTGGSYEQYF. The CDR3 bases are TGTGCCAGCAGTTTGACAGGGGGCTCCTACGAGCAGTACTTC.

This clone was detected a few times. This chain uses TRBV20-1 with TRBJ2-7; D unclear. CDR3 length equals 12 residues. V dropped 3 bases and J dropped 0 bases, with 6 bases sitting between them. Germline values: CDR1 DFQATT, CDR2 SNEGSKA (reference sequence). The DNA of the CDR3 is TGCAGTGCTAGTACAGTCTCCTACGAGCAGTACTTC. Its protein product is CSASTVSYEQYF.

This clone was counted once. At one boundary the junction diverges from the germline segment, which might be a read error. The V and J genes are TRBV14 and TRBJ1-1, with unresolved D. CDR3 size: 14 residues. Germline CDR1 SGHDN, CDR2 FVKESK. The CDR3 protein is CASSQEFSNSEAFF. CDR3 sequence (DNA): TGTGCCAGCAGCCAAGAATTTTCTAACAGTGAAGCTTTCTTT.

The chain recombines TRBV24-1 with TRBJ2-1; unclear D gene. This CDR3 is built from 11 residues. Germline CDR1 reads KGHDR; CDR2 reads SFDVKD. V lost 9 bases and J 8 bases, leaving 10 bases between the germline ends. CDR3 in amino acids: CATSLSDEQFF. CDR3 in DNA: TGTGCCACCTCCCTGTCGGATGAGCAGTTCTTC.

The chain couples TRBV19 to TRBJ1-2, with no clear D. This CDR3 spans 14 amino acids. The V gene's germline CDR1 is LNHDA and CDR2 SQIVND (reference sequence). With 1 base removed from V and 4 bases from J, the gap between germline ends came to 10 bases. CDR3 amino acids: CASSIASGPYGYTF. The CDR3 nucleotides read TGTGCCAGTAGTATAGCGTCCGGCCCCTATGGCTACACCTTC.

The chain employs TRBV7-2 and TRBJ1-1; 8 bases are a match to TRBD1. The germline CDR1 and CDR2 sequences are SGHTA and FQGNSA. V lost 2 bases, J lost 5 bases, and 4 bases stayed unmatched. This CDR3 comprises 14 residues. The CDR3 coding sequence is TGTGCCAGCAGCTTAAACAGGGGGTGGACTGAAGCTTTCTTT. Translating gives CASSLNRGWTEAFF.

This sequence joins TRBV19 and TRBJ1-1; D remains ambiguous. Germline loops: CDR1 LNHDA, CDR2 SQIVND (reference sequence). The CDR3 loop spans 12 amino acids. Trimming took 3 bases from V and 7 from J, leaving 9 bases between them. The CDR3 DNA follows: TGTGCCAGTAGTATGGTGGGGAATGAAGCTTTCTTT. Amino acids: CASSMVGNEAFF.

The V and J genes are TRBV9 and TRBJ2-2; either TRBD1 or TRBD2 may supply D (5 bases each). V shed 0 bases and J shed 4 bases, with 10 bases lying between them. The germline V gene has CDR1 SGDLS and CDR2 YYNGEE. The CDR3 spans 15 residues. Written as DNA, the CDR3 is TGTGCCAGCAGCGTAGGGGGACGGCCCACCGGGGAGCTGTTTTTT. This gives the protein CASSVGGRPTGELFF. Based on the CDR3 plus reference TRBV9 and TRBJ2-2, the full variable domain is DSGVTQTPKHLITATGQRVTLRCSPRSGDLSVYWYQQSLDQGLQFLIQYYNGEERAKGNILERFSAQQFPDLHSELNLSSLELGDSALYFCASSVGGRPTGELFFGEGSRLTVL.

The V and J genes are TRBV30 and TRBJ2-1; 7 nucleotides match TRBD1. This CDR3 is built from 11 residues. The V segment lost 7 bases and the J segment 10 bases; nucleotides outside the gene matches: 7. Per the germline V gene, CDR1 is GTSNPN and CDR2 is SVGIG (reference sequence). In DNA form, the CDR3 reads TGTGCCTCCAAAGGGGGCCGGGAGCAGTTCTTC. Its translation is CASKGGREQFF.

This clone was observed once. V is TRBV7-2 and J is TRBJ1-1; tentative D call: TRBD1 (6 bases). From germline, CDR1 is SGHTA and CDR2 FQGNSA. V dropped 5 bases and J dropped 1 base, with 11 bases sitting between them. This CDR3 comprises 14 residues. The CDR3 here is CASSRGGQNTEAFF. CDR3 nucleotides: TGTGCCAGCAGCCGCGGGGGACAGAACACTGAAGCTTTCTTT. Using reference TRBV7-2 and TRBJ1-1 for the parts outside the CDR3, the full variable domain is GAGVSQSPSNKVTEKGKDVELRCDPISGHTALYWYRQSLGQGLEFLIYFQGNSAPDKSGLPSDRFSAERTGGSVSTLTIQRTQQEDSAVYLCASSRGGQNTEAFFGQGTRLTVV.

The CDR3 protein is CASSTTGQTYEQYF. CDR3 nucleotides: TGCGCCAGCAGCACCACTGGACAGACCTACGAGCAGTACTTC. This chain joins TRBV5-1 and TRBJ2-7, with D maybe TRBD1 (6 bases). The CDR3 sequence is 14 residues long. Between the trimmed V and J ends, which lost 4 bases and 2 bases, there was a span of 13 bases. Germline CDR1 reads SGHRS; CDR2 reads YFSETQ.

The CDR3 DNA follows: TGTGCCAGCAGCGAACCGGGACAGGGGGCGAGTTATCAGCCCCAGCATTTT. It translates to CASSEPGQGASYQPQHF. This chain connects TRBV6-4 to TRBJ1-5; 12 nucleotides agree with TRBD1. V lost 6 bases to trimming and J lost 5 bases; unmatched junction nucleotides: 11. CDR3 length: 17 residues. Germline CDR1 is MRHNA and CDR2 is SNTAGT.

This clone appeared once. The chain uses TRBV7-2 and TRBJ1-3, with a weak D call TRBD1 (6 bases). V was shortened by 5 bases and J by 4 bases, with 15 bases between the two germline ends. This CDR3 has 15 amino acids. The germline V gene has CDR1 SGHTA and CDR2 FQGNSA. CDR3 bases: TGTGCCAGCAGCCCGGGGGCGGGGTACGGAAACACCATATATTTT. This gives the protein CASSPGAGYGNTIYF.

The V and J genes are TRBV6-2 or TRBV6-3 and TRBJ1-2; a possible D gene is TRBD1 (5 bases). V was trimmed by 6 bases and J by 1 base, leaving 9 bases between them. Germline assignment: CDR1 MNHEY and CDR2 SVGEGT. The CDR3 extends over 13 amino acids. The CDR3 nucleotides are TGTGCCAGCAGCCAAGACAGTAACTATGGCTACACCTTC. It codes for CASSQDSNYGYTF.